A few counts support the clone carrying this T cell receptor (beta chain). Its target is unknown. This sample is drawn from a study of CD8+ T cells in alopecia areata. On the study more broadly: Treatment with tofacitinib (6 to 18 months) was followed by 6 months off drug.

Patients with alopecia areata provided lesional scalp punch biopsies as well as peripheral blood. Points from the study as a whole: It was less clear whether patients shared TCRs than it was in mice, possibly because of HLA.

It was cDNA, reverse transcribed from extracted RNA, that served as the sequencing template. The table came from immunoSEQ multiplex PCR; TCRdb's copy has only in-frame clones and leaves some out. The table lists 200,000 to 250,000 clones, 67% of them singletons. V shed 2 bases and J 9 bases; nucleotides not matched to a gene: 6. The V gene's germline CDR1 is GTSNPN and CDR2 SVGIG (reference sequence). This CDR3 is 13 amino acids long. The sequence was obtained from a human donor with alopecia areata. The chain is built from TRBV30 and TRBJ1-5; 8 bases fit TRBD1. This material consisted of CD4+ T cells sorted from blood, taken at week 0. CDR3 region: CAWSYRGSRPQHF. The CDR3 nucleotides read TGTGCCTGGAGTTACAGGGGGTCTCGGCCCCAGCATTTT.